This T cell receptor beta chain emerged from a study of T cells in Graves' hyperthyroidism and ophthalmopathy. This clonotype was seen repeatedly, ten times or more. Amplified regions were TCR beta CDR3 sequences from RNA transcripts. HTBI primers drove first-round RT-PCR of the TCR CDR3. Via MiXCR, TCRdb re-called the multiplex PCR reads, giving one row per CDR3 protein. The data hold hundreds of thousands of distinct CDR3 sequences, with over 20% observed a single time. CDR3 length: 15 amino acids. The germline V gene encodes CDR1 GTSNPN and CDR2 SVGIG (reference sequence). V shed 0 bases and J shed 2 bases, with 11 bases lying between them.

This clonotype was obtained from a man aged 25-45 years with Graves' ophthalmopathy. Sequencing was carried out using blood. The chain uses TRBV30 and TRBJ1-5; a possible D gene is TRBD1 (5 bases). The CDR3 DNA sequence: TGTGCCTGGAGTGTAGGGGCAGCGGGCAATCAGCCCCAGCATTTT. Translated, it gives CAWSVGAAGNQPQHF.